This T cell receptor (beta chain) was recovered during a study of shared clonotypes between healthy human individuals (dated by TCRdb to the early 2020s). About the study as a whole: The cohort included three men and a couple of women between 18 and 49 years of age. Between about 0.94 and 8.9 billion PBMCs per donor were obtained by leukapheresis. For each donor, CD4 naive and CD4 memory were each run on three plates, CD8 naive on two plates, and CD8 memory on one plate. To increase sequencing depth and limit assay-specific biases, TCR repertoire library preparation and sequencing were carried out by different laboratories using diverse techniques. To estimate repertoire size and how much clonotype sharing occurs between individuals, the study deeply sequenced the blood TCR repertoires of five or six healthy adults. The research as a whole found: Around 5.4% of naive CD4, roughly 3.5% of naive CD8, 2.3% of memory CD4, and 0.35% to 0.5% of memory CD8 clonotypes were shared across several donors. Compared with non-shared clonotypes, clonotypes shared by all four sorted-subset donors had higher generation probabilities. Naive subsets generally had larger estimated clonotype richness than memory subsets did. Incomplete sequencing was indicated by rarefaction of sorted-subset datasets, despite the large sequencing depth. Pairwise subsampling indicated that sequencing depth was expected to affect the degree of clonotype sharing among donors. Sampling was restricted to blood, and TCR repertoires in tissue are likely to differ from TCR repertoires in blood. Because the study included only a small number of donors, the genetic and exposure-history diversity represented was limited.

Trimming costs V 5 bases and J 4 bases, and their ends lie 12 bases apart. The germline V gene (reference sequence) gives CDR1 as PRHDT and CDR2 as FYEKMQ. The CDR3 holds 13 amino acids from the cysteine to the phenylalanine. Only the CDR3 portion is preserved as DNA: 39 bases, with reading frame beginning at the first base. CD8 naive samples were CD45RO-negative cells positively selected for CCR7, giving a CD45RA+CCR7+ population that excluded TemRA cells. Healthy HIV-negative adults with no recently reported acute infections or vaccinations were included as donors. Only Caucasian adults living in Nashville, Tennessee, USA were represented among the donors. After blood collection by leukapheresis, PBMCs were isolated using Ficoll-Histopaque density gradient centrifugation and then cryopreserved in the vapor phase of liquid nitrogen. Purity and quantity of every magnetically sorted T cell population were checked by analytical flow cytometry. Each sorted fraction had its genomic DNA isolated and then quantified by UV absorbance on a Nanodrop 2000c.

Using the deep immunoSEQ assay, multiplex PCR amplified TCR CDR3 regions from genomic DNA. For each cell subset, the extracted genomic DNA was distributed evenly across all wells of several immunoSEQ 96-well plates, and each plate served as one replicate. For sorted subsets, each replicate PCR was loaded with 200 ng genomic DNA, equivalent to some 31,000 T cell genomes. Purified libraries were measured with a Qubit 3.0 fluorometer, size-checked on a Bioanalyzer 2100, and measured again with the KAPA Library Quantification kit. A separate single-read 150-cycle Illumina NextSeq 550 flow cell was used to sequence each immunoSEQ 96-well plate. Concerning the study's data processing: The immunoSEQ output contained only junctional sequences without quality scores, so filtering could not match that applied to full-length reads. Sequences were annotated with PyIR, a Python wrapper for IgBLAST v1.9, using IMGT germline references to assign V/J genes and CDR3. Any read was removed if the V/J assignment was weak (E-value above 1e-6), the CDR3 was missing, or the read contained stop codons, out-of-frame junctions, or ambiguous translated residues. V3J clonotypes were defined by identical inferred V gene, J gene, and CDR3 amino acid sequence. Percentage overlap between repertoires was calculated by dividing the number of shared unique clonotypes by the size of the smaller repertoire. RTK rarefaction, the Chao1 estimator, and Recon v2.1 estimates of unobserved clonotypes were used to assess repertoire richness. Generation probabilities for all TCRbeta clonotypes obtained by the gDNA method from a handful of donors were computed using OLGA. TCRdb provides this immuneACCESS table in a form limited to in-frame rearrangements. Some clones are lacking; in checked studies, under half of them reflect an unresolved V gene, and why the rest are absent is not known. That table supplies the V and J calls and clone size; D and trimming were determined from the DNA. For this sample there are some 2,000,000 clones; over 85% appear just once. The ten largest clones take up roughly 1% of the sample.

To note about this clone: Its antigen specificity is not known. No quality values exist for individual bases; no much larger clone is one base distant. The identical CDR3 is also encoded by other nucleotide sequences in the sample.

Sequenced input: naive CD8+ T cells sorted from blood. The sample's cell subset or site label is to be understood as: CD45RA+CCR7+. This TCR derives from a man aged 18 to 29 in good health. The chain was built from TRBV13 and TRBJ2-7; the D gene is tentatively TRBD1 or TRBD2, each matching 5 bases. Read as DNA, the sequence is TGTGCCAGCAGCCTACGGGGCACGTACGAGCAGTACTTC. Its translation is CASSLRGTYEQYF. The reference TRBV13 and TRBJ2-7 proteins fill in what lies around the CDR3, so the full variable domain reads AAGVIQSPRHLIKEKRETATLKCYPIPRHDTVYWYQQGPGQDPQFLISFYEKMQSDKGSIPDRFSAQQFSDYHSELNMSSLELGDSALYFCASSLRGTYEQYFGPGTRLTVT.